Listed here are 24 T cell receptor beta chains from one sample, sequenced in a study of blood T cells in healthy people across ages. A J-beta primer mix and a sample-barcoded 5' primer were used in a second PCR of roughly 6 to 11 cycles. MiXCR, applied by TCRdb to the 5' RACE reads, yields one record per CDR3 protein. The table shows roughly 1.5 million distinct CDR3 sequences, with approximately 42% occurring only once. Sequencing was performed on blood. These receptors originate from a woman under 30 in good health.

The chain is built from TRBV3-1 and TRBJ1-4; 7 nucleotides align to TRBD1. Germline-derived CDR1 and CDR2 are LGHDT and YNNKEL (reference sequence). V shed 6 bases and J 7 bases; nucleotides not matched to a gene: 8. The CDR3 loop spans 14 amino acids. This CDR3 is CASRLRQGGEKLFF. DNA for the CDR3: TGTGCCAGCAGACTAAGACAGGGCGGTGAAAAACTGTTTTTT.

This chain connects TRBV30 to TRBJ2-4; 11 bases are a match to TRBD1. The CDR3 length is 16 residues. The J segment lost 2 bases and the V segment lost 2 bases, leaving 5 bases of the junction unmatched. CDR1 and CDR2 from the germline V gene are GTSNPN and SVGIG (reference sequence). CDR3 DNA sequence: TGTGCCTGGAGTCCGGGACAGGGGGGTCCCAAAAACATTCAGTACTTC. It is translated as CAWSPGQGGPKNIQYF.

The chain combines TRBV12-3 or TRBV12-4 with TRBJ1-2; TRBD1 aligns across 7 bases. V gave up 5 bases and J gave up 6 bases; unmatched junction bases: 3. The CDR3 runs to 12 residues. The DNA for the CDR3 is TGTGCCAGCAGTGACAGGGCTCATGGCTACACCTTC. It is translated as CASSDRAHGYTF.

The CDR3 coding sequence is TGCAGTGCATCTACTTCTCTGAACACTGAAGCTTTCTTT. Amino acids: CSASTSLNTEAFF. The genes are TRBV20-1 and TRBJ1-1; D unresolved. Trimming left V 6 bases short and J 0 bases short, with 11 bases between. The germline gives CDR1 DFQATT, CDR2 SNEGSKA (reference sequence). There are 13 residues in the CDR3.

About this clonotype: One end of the junction does not line up with germline, which may come from a read error. The V call is TRBV20-1, the J call TRBJ2-7, with 7 bases fitting TRBD1. Germline V gene data show CDR1 as DFQATT and CDR2 as SNEGSKA (reference sequence). This CDR3 contains 14 residues. DNA of the CDR3: TGCAGTGCTCGAGAGGGGGCCCTCTCCTACGAGCAGTACTTC. It codes for CSAREGALSYEQYF.

V and J are TRBV12-3 or TRBV12-4 and TRBJ1-2, with D perhaps TRBD1 (5 bases). Trimming removed 5 bases from V and 6 bases from J, with 19 bases in between. The CDR3 runs 15 residues. The DNA of the CDR3 is TGTGCCAGCAGTGAAAACCCGGGGGGGTCTGATGGCTACACCTTC. Amino acids: CASSENPGGSDGYTF.

This clonotype was detected only a few times. The CDR3 DNA follows: TGTGCCAGCAGCTTAGACGGTAATTCACCCCTCCACTTT. It encodes CASSLDGNSPLHF. J is TRBJ1-6 and V is TRBV7-9, with unresolved D. The CDR3 covers 13 residues. CDR1 and CDR2 (germline): SEHNR, FQNEAQ (reference sequence). V shed 1 base and J shed 6 bases, with 4 bases lying between them.

To note about this clonotype: The junction does not match germline at one end; this may be a read error. The chain carries TRBV7-9 and TRBJ1-4; D perhaps matches TRBD1 (5 bases). Germline CDR1 SEHNR, CDR2 FQNEAQ (reference sequence). The length of the CDR3 is 16 residues. The DNA for the CDR3 is TGTGTCAGCAGCCCTCGGGTGGGACCAACTAATGAAAAACTGTTTTTT. Amino acid sequence: CVSSPRVGPTNEKLFF.

The CDR3 loop reads CSAGGLSNEQYF. CDR3 in DNA: TGCAGCGCCGGGGGACTCTCCAATGAGCAGTACTTC. The chain links TRBV29-1 to TRBJ2-5; maybe TRBD2 (6 bases). Germline assignment: CDR1 SQVTM and CDR2 ANQGSEA. V was shortened by 7 bases and J by 11 bases, with 20 bases between the two germline ends. The CDR3 has 12 amino acids.

The chain combines TRBV20-1 with TRBJ1-5; D is undetermined. CDR1 is DFQATT and CDR2 is SNEGSKA in the germline V gene (reference sequence). CDR3 size: 12 residues. V was shortened by 0 bases and J by 6 bases, with 6 bases between the two germline ends. CDR3 protein: CSARDLGQPQHF. The CDR3 DNA follows: TGCAGTGCTAGAGATTTAGGTCAGCCCCAGCATTTT.

This chain connects TRBV10-3 to TRBJ1-5; 7 bases line up with TRBD1. The CDR3 is made up of 15 amino acids. The ends lost 0 bases at V and 9 bases at J; junction bases unmatched: 8. The germline gives CDR1 ENHRY, CDR2 SYGVKD. This chain's CDR3 is CAISESSGGSRPQHF. The CDR3 bases are TGTGCCATCAGTGAGTCTTCAGGGGGTTCGAGGCCCCAGCATTTT.

Note on this clonotype: At one boundary the junction diverges from the germline segment, which might be a read error. The rearrangement links TRBV9 to TRBJ2-1; 9 nucleotides line up with TRBD2. CDR1 and CDR2 (germline): SGDLS, YYNGEE. CDR3 length equals 14 residues. The CDR3 sequence: CARSVAGVGETQFF. In DNA form, the CDR3 reads TGTGCCAGAAGCGTAGCGGGAGTGGGAGAGACCCAGTTCTTC. The full variable domain, with the rest looked up from reference TRBV9 and TRBJ2-1, is DSGVTQTPKHLITATGQRVTLRCSPRSGDLSVYWYQQSLDQGLQFLIQYYNGEERAKGNILERFSAQQFPDLHSELNLSSLELGDSALYFCARSVAGVGETQFFGPGTRLTVL.

The chain carries TRBV7-9 and TRBJ1-2, with 8 bases fitting TRBD1. CDR1 and CDR2 (germline): SEHNR, FQNEAQ (reference sequence). Germline trimming cut 0 bases from V and 8 bases from J; bases unmatched to any gene: 5. The CDR3 loop spans 14 amino acids. In DNA form, the CDR3 reads TGTGCCAGCAGCTTAGCCCCCGGACAGGGAGGCTACACCTTC. Its translation is CASSLAPGQGGYTF.

For this clonotype: This clone may be a read error of a much larger clone one base away. The J gene is TRBJ2-5, the V gene TRBV7-2, with 9 bases fitting TRBD2. Germline trimming cut 5 bases from V and 11 bases from J; bases unmatched to any gene: 15. Germline lookup yields CDR1 SGHTA and CDR2 FQGNSA. The CDR3 loop spans 15 amino acids. CDR3 bases: TGTGCCAGCAGCCGGACTAGCGCCACCTACAATGAGCAGTACTTC. This codes for CASSRTSATYNEQYF.

This chain links TRBV7-9 with TRBJ1-4, with D perhaps matching TRBD1 (5 bases). Germline CDR1 and CDR2: SEHNR and FQNEAQ (reference sequence). CDR3 length: 14 amino acids. Trimming removed 6 bases at V and 6 bases at J, with 14 bases between. The CDR3 nucleotides are TGTGCCAGCAGGCTGCAGGGAGTCGATGAAAAACTGTTTTTT. Its translation is CASRLQGVDEKLFF.

The CDR3 coding sequence is TGCAGTGCTAGGACAGGGGCTACCTACAATGAGCAGTACTTC. This gives the protein CSARTGATYNEQYF. The rearrangement links TRBV20-1 to TRBJ2-1, with 8 bases fitting TRBD1. The J call may be incorrect, as the DNA end agrees better with TRBJ2-7. Germline V gene lookup returns CDR1 DFQATT and CDR2 SNEGSKA (reference sequence). The CDR3 spans 14 residues.

This clonotype was found a few times. The J gene is TRBJ2-5, the V gene TRBV20-1; no clear D gene. The J call may be incorrect, as the DNA end agrees better with TRBJ2-7. Germline lookup yields CDR1 DFQATT and CDR2 SNEGSKA (reference sequence). The CDR3 runs 13 residues. CDR3 loop: CSARAKIVHEQYF. The CDR3 bases are TGCAGTGCTAGGGCGAAGATCGTCCACGAGCAGTACTTC.

This chain links TRBV4-2 with TRBJ2-2; D not certain. There are 14 residues in the CDR3. The germline V gene has CDR1 LGHNA and CDR2 YNFKEQ. V lost 0 bases and J 2 bases, leaving 4 bases between the germline ends. The CDR3 spells CASSQDPNTGELFF. The CDR3 DNA is TGTGCCAGCAGCCAAGATCCTAACACCGGGGAGCTGTTTTTT.

This rearrangement joins TRBV11-2 to TRBJ1-2; perhaps TRBD1 as D (6 bases). The V gene lost 5 bases and the J gene lost 3 bases, with 13 bases spanning the gap. CDR3 length: 14 amino acids. Looked up from germline, CDR1 is SGHAT and CDR2 is FQNNGV. The CDR3 DNA sequence: TGTGCCAGCAGCCCCTTGGACAGCTACTATGGCTACACCTTC. It translates to CASSPLDSYYGYTF.

This rearrangement joins TRBV20-1 to TRBJ2-1, with D unresolved. This CDR3 has 12 amino acids. Trimming pared 3 bases from V and 7 bases from J, leaving 10 bases between. Germline V gene sequence: CDR1 DFQATT, CDR2 SNEGSKA (reference sequence). CDR3 amino acids: CSASVGGNEQFF. The CDR3 coding sequence is TGCAGTGCTAGTGTAGGTGGGAATGAGCAGTTCTTC.

This clonotype was picked up a small number of times. V is TRBV6-6 and J is TRBJ1-4; no firm D call. The germline CDR1 and CDR2 sequences are MNHNY and SVGAGI (reference sequence). CDR3 length: 11 residues. V was cut by 8 bases and J by 11 bases, with 12 bases left in between. CDR3 protein: CASHRAGKLFF. The CDR3 nucleotides read TGTGCCAGCCATCGGGCTGGGAAACTGTTTTTT.

The chain is built from TRBV20-1 and TRBJ1-1; D ambiguous. Germline V gene sequence: CDR1 DFQATT, CDR2 SNEGSKA (reference sequence). The V and J ends lost 4 bases and 7 bases respectively, with 10 bases between them. The length of the CDR3 is 11 residues. The CDR3 DNA is TGCAGTGCTACGGTGGAATATGAAGCTTTCTTT. Protein sequence: CSATVEYEAFF.

This clonotype was detected a few times. The chain links TRBV27 to TRBJ2-1, with 14 bases aligning to TRBD2. Germline V CDR1 and CDR2: MNHEY, SMNVEV (reference sequence). Unmatched junction bases numbered 8, after V lost 10 bases and J lost 6 bases. The length of the CDR3 is 15 residues. CDR3 loop: CATSPGTSGSNEQFF. CDR3 coding DNA: TGTGCCACATCACCCGGGACTAGCGGGAGCAATGAGCAGTTCTTC.

The sample holds a few counts of this clonotype. The chain uses TRBV27 and TRBJ2-3; no definite D call. CDR1 MNHEY and CDR2 SMNVEV come from the germline V gene (reference sequence). Trimming took 2 bases from V and 1 from J, leaving 13 bases between them. This CDR3 has 16 amino acids. The CDR3 is CASSLTGVGGTDTQYF. CDR3 DNA: TGTGCCAGCAGTTTAACTGGGGTTGGGGGCACAGATACGCAGTATTTT.